The 21 T cell receptor beta chains presented below share a single source sample, sequenced in a study of spatial heterogeneity in lung cancer. Using its own MiXCR run on the 5' RACE reads, TCRdb lists one record per CDR3 protein. The sample includes over 9,500 distinct CDR3 sequences, approximately 4% of them seen just once. The time point was: sample taken at primary tumor resection. Unsorted tumor, nontumor lung tissue or cryopreserved PBMC supplied the whole RNA. The starting material was normal lung tissue next to the tumor, obtained at surgery. The receptors here all came from a male donor with early-stage non-small cell lung cancer.

This clonotype was detected many times. This beta chain came through as a stray read in a library set up for alpha chains, and its size says little. For the CDR3, the DNA is TGCAGCGTAAGGGACAGCAACACCGGGGAGCTGTTTTTT. It encodes CSVRDSNTGELFF. The gene calls are TRBV29-1 and TRBJ2-2, with 7 positions matching TRBD1. This CDR3 is 13 amino acids long. Germline V gene sequence: CDR1 SQVTM, CDR2 ANQGSEA. The ends lost 6 bases at V and 2 bases at J; junction bases unmatched: 3.

Sample share makes this clonotype medium-sized. This beta chain was picked up by a library intended for alpha chains and is off target, so its count carries little meaning. V usage is TRBV2 and J usage is TRBJ1-6, with 8 nucleotides matching TRBD1. Germline V CDR1 and CDR2: SNHLY, FYNNEI. This CDR3 has 13 residues. The V segment lost 8 bases and the J segment 7 bases; nucleotides outside the gene matches: 4. CDR3 coding DNA: TGTGCCAGCTCGGACAGGGCAAATTCACCCCTCCACTTT. Translated: CASSDRANSPLHF. The whole variable domain, filled in from reference TRBV2 and TRBJ1-6, reads EPEVTQTPSHQVTQMGQEVILRCVPISNHLYFYWYRQILGQKVEFLVSFYNNEISEKSEIFDDQFSVERPDGSNFTLKIRSTKLEDSAMYFCASSDRANSPLHFGNGTRLTVT.

This clonotype was observed a few times. The size of this beta chain means little, since it is a stray read in a library made for alpha chains. The CDR3 here is CASSLGPTSGGGETQYF. The CDR3 bases are TGTGCCAGCAGCTTGGGCCCTACTAGCGGGGGAGGCGAGACCCAGTACTTC. This rearrangement joins TRBV11-2 to TRBJ2-5, with 11 positions matching TRBD2. Per the germline V gene, CDR1 is SGHAT and CDR2 is FQNNGV. With V trimmed by 3 bases and J by 5 bases, 11 bases remained unmatched. The CDR3 consists of 17 residues. Full variable domain (rest looked up from reference TRBV11-2 and TRBJ2-5): EAGVAQSPRYKIIEKRQSVAFWCNPISGHATLYWYQQILGQGPKLLIQFQNNGVVDDSQLPKDRFSAERLKGVDSTLKIQPAKLEDSAVYLCASSLGPTSGGGETQYFGPGTRLLVL.

This clonotype was recorded at least ten times. This beta chain turned up in a library designed for alpha chains; as an off-target read, its abundance says little. The CDR3 DNA reads TGTGCCAGCAGCTTAGCGCCGGAGCATTGGGTCTACACCTTC. This codes for CASSLAPEHWVYTF. This chain uses TRBV7-9 with TRBJ1-2; D is uncertain. The germline V gene encodes CDR1 SEHNR and CDR2 FQNEAQ (reference sequence). The V end lost 0 bases, the J end lost 10 bases, and 15 bases lay between the germline ends. This CDR3 has 14 residues.

This clonotype was picked up many times. The DNA is left out, because the CDR3 cannot be placed on it with certainty; the CDR3 is given as TCRdb lists it. The library was built for alpha chains, so this beta chain is an off-target read and its size means little. The gene calls are TRBV28 and TRBJ2-7; the table calls TRBD1, which could not be checked here. The CDR3 has 15 amino acids, counting both end residues. Germline V lookup: CDR1 MDHEN, CDR2 SYDVKM. CDR3 sequence: CASSSSGGGTYEQYF.

This clonotype was counted ten times or more. For a library built for alpha chains, this beta chain is a stray read; little rests on its size. The chain links TRBV20-1 to TRBJ2-7; D may be TRBD1 (5 bases). Germline V gene sequence: CDR1 DFQATT, CDR2 SNEGSKA (reference sequence). The CDR3 runs 14 residues. V dropped 6 bases and J dropped 0 bases, with 15 bases sitting between them. CDR3 in amino acids: CSATKKTASYEQYF. The CDR3 region has the DNA TGCAGTGCCACAAAAAAGACAGCCTCCTACGAGCAGTACTTC.

In regard to this clonotype: In a library made to pick up alpha chains, this beta chain is a stray read with a size that means little. CDR3 region: CSVAGNGYTF. The CDR3 DNA reads as TGCAGCGTTGCGGGGAATGGCTACACCTTC. The V gene is TRBV29-1, the J gene TRBJ1-2; D unresolved. V dropped 4 bases and J dropped 6 bases, with 6 bases sitting between them. The CDR3 is 10 residues long. In germline, CDR1 is SQVTM, CDR2 ANQGSEA. The variable domain in full, completed from reference TRBV29-1 and TRBJ1-2, reads SAVISQKPSRDICQRGTSLTIQCQVDSQVTMMFWYRQQPGQSLTLIATANQGSEATYESGFVIDKFPISRPNLTFSTLTVSNMSPEDSSIYLCSVAGNGYTFGSGTRLTVV.

This clonotype came up many times. The library was built for alpha chains, so this beta chain is an off-target read and its size means little. The chain has TRBV20-1 and TRBJ2-7; TRBD2 matches at 8 bases. The CDR3 is 15 amino acids. CDR1 DFQATT and CDR2 SNEGSKA come from the germline V gene (reference sequence). V lost 4 bases to trimming and J lost 2 bases; unmatched junction nucleotides: 10. The CDR3 DNA reads as TGCAGTGCTATTTCAACTAGCGGCGACACCTACGAGCAGTACTTC. It encodes CSAISTSGDTYEQYF.

This clonotype was seen repeatedly, ten times or more. This beta chain is a stray sequence in a library constructed for alpha chains; its clone size is not meaningful. This rearrangement joins TRBV28 to TRBJ1-4; maybe TRBD1 (5 bases). Trimming took off 8 bases at V and 7 bases at J, with 20 bases between the two ends. The CDR3 consists of 15 residues. Germline CDR1 is MDHEN and CDR2 is SYDVKM. The CDR3 bases are TGTGCCAGCCTTCGGGGACGACTCCGGGGTGAAAAACTGTTTTTT. Amino acids: CASLRGRLRGEKLFF.

By sample share, this clonotype is medium-sized. Since it is a stray read in a library aimed at alpha chains, this beta chain has a size that is not meaningful. The chain is built from TRBV11-1 and TRBJ2-1; no firm D call. The CDR3 is 13 residues long. Per germline, CDR1 SGHAT and CDR2 FQDESV (reference sequence). Trimming stripped 5 bases from V and 8 bases from J, with 13 bases between. The CDR3 sequence: CASSLEIRDEQFF. The DNA for the CDR3 is TGTGCCAGCAGCCTAGAGATACGGGATGAGCAGTTCTTC.

By its share, this clonotype is medium-sized (0.01 to 0.1%). The library was designed around alpha chains, so this beta chain is a stray read whose abundance carries little weight. This rearrangement joins TRBV7-9 to TRBJ1-5, with no clear D. The V end was cut by 1 base, the J end by 2 bases, with 9 bases between. CDR3 length equals 15 residues. Germline assignment: CDR1 SEHNR and CDR2 FQNEAQ (reference sequence). CDR3 nucleotide sequence: TGTGCCAGCAGCTTAGGGAGTGACGGCAATCAGCCCCAGCATTTT. Translation gives CASSLGSDGNQPQHF.

This clonotype was recorded many times. This beta chain represents an off-target read in a library built for alpha chains; its size is of limited meaning. V is TRBV11-2 and J is TRBJ2-3; no clear D. Trimming stripped 1 base from V and 4 bases from J, with 9 bases between. Germline V lookup: CDR1 SGHAT, CDR2 FQNNGV. CDR3 size: 14 residues. Here the CDR3 DNA reads TGTGCCAGCAGCTTAGTATCATCAGCAGATACGCAGTATTTT. It specifies CASSLVSSADTQYF.

This clonotype was seen ten or more times. This beta chain lies outside the target of a library built for alpha chains; its clone size means little. The rearrangement uses TRBV6-2 or TRBV6-3 and TRBJ2-7; D may be TRBD1 or TRBD2 (5 bases each). The germline V gene encodes CDR1 MNHEY and CDR2 SVGEGT. V gave up 5 bases and J gave up 0 bases, with 14 bases separating them. The CDR3 has 15 amino acids. In DNA form, the CDR3 reads TGTGCCAGCAGTGGGACGGCTCAACGCTCCTACGAGCAGTACTTC. Its protein is CASSGTAQRSYEQYF.

With regard to this clonotype: This beta chain is an unintended read in a library built for alpha chains; its size means little. The chain recombines TRBV10-3 with TRBJ2-2; no clear D. Between the trimmed V and J ends, which lost 5 bases and 6 bases, there was a span of 10 bases. CDR1 is ENHRY and CDR2 is SYGVKD in the germline V gene. The CDR3 covers 13 residues. In DNA form, the CDR3 reads TGTGCCATCAGTCAACTTAGTCCCGGGGAGCTGTTTTTT. Protein: CAISQLSPGELFF.

This clonotype was counted ten times or more. This beta chain lies outside the target of a library built for alpha chains; its clone size means little. This sequence joins TRBV3-1 and TRBJ2-1; D possibly matches TRBD1 or TRBD2 (6 bases each). The germline V and J ends were trimmed by 0 bases and 6 bases, with 12 bases remaining between them. The CDR3 spans 15 residues. Germline V lookup: CDR1 LGHDT, CDR2 YNNKEL (reference sequence). In DNA form, the CDR3 reads TGTGCCAGCAGCCAAGATGGAGGGGGACGCAATGAGCAGTTCTTC. Protein sequence: CASSQDGGGRNEQFF.

This clonotype was seen ten or more times. Since it is a stray read in a library aimed at alpha chains, this beta chain has a size that is not meaningful. The CDR3 DNA follows: TGTGCCAGCAGCGTAGCTGGGCGCCCCGGGAGGGATACGCAGTATTTT. Translating gives CASSVAGRPGRDTQYF. The chain joins TRBV9 to TRBJ2-3, with 7 bases that match TRBD2. V trimming: 0 bases; J trimming: 6 bases; junction bases outside the gene matches: 10. The germline CDR1 and CDR2 sequences are SGDLS and YYNGEE. This CDR3 has 16 residues.

This clonotype was seen at least ten times. Little can be read into the size of this beta chain, an off-target read in a library designed for alpha chains. The chain has TRBV20-1 and TRBJ2-2; D remains unclear. Looked up from germline, CDR1 is DFQATT and CDR2 is SNEGSKA (reference sequence). V lost 6 bases and J lost 2, with 10 bases in between. This CDR3 contains 13 residues. CDR3 in DNA: TGCAGTGCAAAGACTCGTAACACCGGGGAGCTGTTTTTT. Translating gives CSAKTRNTGELFF.

This clonotype was observed at least ten times. Since the library was made to target alpha chains, this beta chain is a stray read and its abundance is not meaningful. This chain joins TRBV11-3 and TRBJ2-5, with D unresolved. The V end was cut by 6 bases, the J end by 4 bases, with 18 bases between. The CDR3 sequence is 15 residues long. The V gene's germline CDR1 is SGHNT and CDR2 YENEEA. The CDR3 here is CASSSGQYGLETQYF. The CDR3 DNA is TGTGCCAGCAGTTCCGGTCAATATGGGTTAGAGACCCAGTACTTC.

This clonotype was detected many times. Within a library made for alpha chains, this beta chain is off target, and its count is uninformative. The chain carries TRBV7-9 and TRBJ2-4; a weak D match, TRBD1 (6 bases). Between the trimmed V and J ends, which lost 4 bases and 7 bases, there was a span of 14 bases. In germline, CDR1 is SEHNR, CDR2 FQNEAQ (reference sequence). The CDR3 consists of 14 residues. The CDR3 loop reads CASSSLQGWNIQYF. The CDR3 DNA sequence: TGTGCCAGCAGCTCTCTACAGGGATGGAACATTCAGTACTTC.

This clonotype was observed many times. As an off-target read in a library built for alpha chains, this beta chain has a frequency of little significance. This chain connects TRBV12-3 or TRBV12-4 to TRBJ1-6, with 7 bases fitting TRBD1. The CDR3 spans 13 residues. V shed 4 bases, J shed 7 bases, and the junction held 1 base outside the gene matches. DNA of the CDR3: TGTGCCAGCAGTTCAGGGGGAAATTCACCCCTCCACTTT. Protein sequence: CASSSGGNSPLHF.

This clonotype is medium-sized by share. This beta chain slipped into a library made for alpha chains as a stray read, so its size is not meaningful. The chain employs TRBV6-5 and TRBJ2-1, with 11 positions matching TRBD2. Germline CDR1 reads MNHEY; CDR2 reads SVGAGI. The V and J ends lost 0 bases and 1 base, in that order; junction bases with no gene match: 5. There are 18 residues in the CDR3. The CDR3 sequence is CASSYSITSGSSYNEQFF. The CDR3 nucleotides read TGTGCCAGCAGTTACTCGATAACTAGCGGGAGTTCCTACAATGAGCAGTTCTTC.